This section outlines one TCR beta chain sequence together with its context. Its antigen is unknown. This CDR3 is 13 amino acids long. The V end lost 1 base, the J end lost 0 bases, and 4 bases lay between the germline ends. Germline V gives CDR1 GTSNPN, CDR2 SVGIG (reference sequence). The data belong to a study of cytomegalovirus exposure and HLA in healthy donors. Findings of the study overall: Per a later analysis, fewer than 20,000 TCR beta sequences showed association with HLA alleles at 0.05 false discovery rate. Presence/absence analyses assumed roughly uniform sequencing depth across donors. Per a later analysis, HLA-associated TCR beta chains showed more clonal expansion than other, equally common TCR beta chains. In the analysis, some V segments, TRBV6-2 and TRBV6-3 included, were excluded as indistinguishable.

Primers included in the PCR were 60 Vbeta and 13 Jbeta primers. Repertoires were generated with immunoSEQ multiplex PCR, while TCRdb's copy carries only in-frame clones and drops some. The table records about 190,000 clones, approximately 88% of them present only once. The specimen sequenced was PBMCs. This chain connects TRBV30 to TRBJ1-5; D unresolved. The receptor's source is a boy under 18 in good health and CMV-seronegative. Written as DNA, the CDR3 is TGTGCCTGGAGTGACAGTAGCAATCAGCCCCAGCATTTT. Its translation: CAWSDSSNQPQHF. The full variable domain, rest sourced from reference TRBV30 and TRBJ1-5, is SQTIHQWPATLVQPVGSPLSLECTVEGTSNPNLYWYRQAAGRGLQLLFYSVGIGQISSEVPQNLSASRPQDRQFILSSKKLLLSDSGFYLCAWSDSSNQPQHFGDGTRLSIL.